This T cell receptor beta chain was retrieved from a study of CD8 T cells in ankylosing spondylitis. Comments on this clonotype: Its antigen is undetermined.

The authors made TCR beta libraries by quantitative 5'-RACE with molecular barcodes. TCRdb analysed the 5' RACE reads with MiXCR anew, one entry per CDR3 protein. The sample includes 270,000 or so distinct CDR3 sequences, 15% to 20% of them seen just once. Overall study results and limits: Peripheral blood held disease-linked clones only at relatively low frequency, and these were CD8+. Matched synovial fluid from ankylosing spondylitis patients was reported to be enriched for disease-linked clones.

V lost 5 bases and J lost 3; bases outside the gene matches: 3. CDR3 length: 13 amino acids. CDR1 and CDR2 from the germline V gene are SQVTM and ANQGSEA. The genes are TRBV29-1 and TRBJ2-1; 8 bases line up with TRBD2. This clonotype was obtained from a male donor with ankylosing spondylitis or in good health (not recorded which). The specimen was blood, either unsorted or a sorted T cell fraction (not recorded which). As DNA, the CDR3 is TGCAGCGTTACCGGGACTAGCTACAATGAGCAGTTCTTC. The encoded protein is CSVTGTSYNEQFF.